The 18 T cell receptor beta chains in this list originate from one sample, sequenced in a study of blood T cell repertoires in COVID-19 (dated by TCRdb to about 2020). The protocol used for the library was the immunoSEQ multiplex PCR assay. Not all clones reach the TCRdb copy of this immuneACCESS table, which keeps in-frame sequences only. Checked studies attribute under half of the gap to unresolved V genes and leave the rest unexplained. Here the sample has 150,000 to 180,000 clones; around 85% occur a single time. The ten largest clones capture 0.63% of the sample. The specimen sequenced was peripheral blood. The receptors here all came from a man in his 60s with COVID-19, enrolled during active disease.

CDR3 protein: CASSLPGTGADTQYF. Written as DNA, the CDR3 is TGTGCCAGCAGCTTGCCCGGGACAGGGGCAGATACGCAGTATTTT. The chain carries TRBV7-2 and TRBJ2-3; 10 nucleotides line up with TRBD1. Germline values: CDR1 SGHTA, CDR2 FQGNSA. J gave up 4 bases and V 3 bases, and 4 bases lay outside the gene matches. This CDR3 comprises 15 residues.

The DNA of the CDR3 is TGCGCCAGCAGCCAGGAACCCAGACAGGGGGCAGGTTTTAATGAAAAACTGTTTTTT. It codes for CASSQEPRQGAGFNEKLFF. The gene calls are TRBV4-3 and TRBJ1-4, with 10 nucleotides matching TRBD1. The length of the CDR3 is 19 residues. Germline trimming cut 3 bases from V and 4 bases from J; bases unmatched to any gene: 14. CDR1 and CDR2 from the germline V gene are LGHNA and YSLEER.

The V gene is TRBV27, the J gene TRBJ2-1, with D uncertain. Trimming pared 3 bases from V and 5 bases from J, leaving 11 bases between. Germline V gene data show CDR1 as MNHEY and CDR2 as SMNVEV (reference sequence). CDR3 size: 14 residues. The CDR3 DNA reads as TGTGCCAGCAGTTTCGCAGGATTGGACAATGAGCAGTTCTTC. It is translated as CASSFAGLDNEQFF.

This chain links TRBV6-5 with TRBJ2-2; weak D call: TRBD2 (7 bases). Trimming removed 6 bases at V and 5 bases at J, with 16 bases between. Germline V gives CDR1 MNHEY, CDR2 SVGAGI. This CDR3 spans 15 amino acids. The CDR3 sequence: CASSLGGAKTGELFF. Here the CDR3 DNA reads TGTGCCAGCAGCTTAGGGGGGGCTAAGACCGGGGAGCTGTTTTTT.

J is TRBJ2-1 and V is TRBV24-1, with TRBD2 identical over 8 bases. Germline-derived CDR1 and CDR2 are KGHDR and SFDVKD. The CDR3 is 15 amino acids. After removal of 3 bases from V and 6 bases from J, the junction contained 6 bases not matched to a gene. CDR3 coding DNA: TGTGCCACCAGTGATAGGGCGGGAGGCATCAATGAGCAGTTCTTC. Translated, it gives CATSDRAGGINEQFF.

The chain links TRBV6-6 to TRBJ1-4; D may be TRBD1 (6 bases). Germline V gives CDR1 MNHNY, CDR2 SVGAGI (reference sequence). The V end lost 7 bases, the J end lost 8 bases, and 20 bases lay between the germline ends. The CDR3 consists of 15 residues. This CDR3 is CASISSRGAGEKLFF. The CDR3 nucleotides read TGTGCCAGCATTAGTTCTCGGGGGGCAGGGGAAAAACTGTTTTTT.

The V gene is TRBV19, the J gene TRBJ1-1, with TRBD1 identical over 9 bases. This CDR3 contains 14 residues. CDR1 and CDR2 (germline): LNHDA, SQIVND (reference sequence). The ends lost 7 bases at V and 11 bases at J; junction bases unmatched: 14. CDR3 DNA: TGTGCCAGTATCCCAGGGGGACAGGGAAAGTTGGCTTTCTTT. Translation: CASIPGGQGKLAFF.

The rearrangement uses TRBV7-8 and TRBJ1-1, with 11 positions matching TRBD1. The CDR3 extends over 13 amino acids. Trimming removed 5 bases from V and 12 bases from J; junction bases left unmatched: 8. Germline assignment: CDR1 SGHVS and CDR2 FQNEAQ. CDR3 sequence reads: CASSANTDRGPFF. Here the CDR3 DNA reads TGTGCCAGCAGCGCGAATACGGACAGGGGGCCTTTCTTT.

CDR3: CAITQTGNTEAFF. The CDR3 DNA reads TGTGCCATCACCCAGACAGGGAACACTGAAGCTTTCTTT. This chain connects TRBV10-3 to TRBJ1-1, with D possibly TRBD1 on 6 matching bases. CDR1 and CDR2 (germline): ENHRY, SYGVKD. V lost 7 bases and J 1 base, leaving 10 bases between the germline ends. This CDR3 is 13 amino acids long.

This clone appeared a few times. V usage is TRBV15 and J usage is TRBJ2-6; TRBD1 agrees at 7 bases. Trimming at V came to 4 bases and at J to 2 bases, leaving 5 bases not matched to a gene. The CDR3 is 16 amino acids. The germline CDR1 and CDR2 sequences are LNHNV and YYDKDF (reference sequence). CDR3 protein: CATSKPTGAGANVLTF. CDR3 nucleotides: TGTGCCACCAGCAAACCAACAGGGGCTGGGGCCAACGTCCTGACTTTC.

The chain links TRBV24-1 to TRBJ1-2; TRBD1 matches at 7 bases. The CDR3 totals 15 residues. CDR1 KGHDR and CDR2 SFDVKD come from the germline V gene. J was trimmed by 8 bases and V by 4 bases; bases with no gene match: 12. DNA for the CDR3: TGTGCCACCAGTGACCGTTCACAGGGGCGCCAAGGCTACACCTTC. Protein product: CATSDRSQGRQGYTF.

The CDR3 spells CASSQATIANYGYTF. CDR3 nucleotides: TGTGCCAGCAGCCAAGCTACTATAGCCAACTATGGCTACACCTTC. The J gene is TRBJ1-2, the V gene TRBV4-2; D unclear. V dropped 1 base and J dropped 2 bases, with 11 bases sitting between them. There are 15 residues in the CDR3. CDR1 LGHNA and CDR2 YNFKEQ come from the germline V gene.

This chain uses TRBV7-2 with TRBJ2-6; D perhaps matches TRBD1 (5 bases). V was clipped by 4 bases and J by 0 bases, with 10 bases between them. CDR3 length equals 16 residues. The germline V gene has CDR1 SGHTA and CDR2 FQGNSA. CDR3 sequence reads: CASSSDSLSGANVLTF. In nucleotides, the CDR3 is TGTGCCAGCAGCTCTGACAGCCTCTCTGGGGCCAACGTCCTGACTTTC. Full variable domain (rest looked up from reference TRBV7-2 and TRBJ2-6): GAGVSQSPSNKVTEKGKDVELRCDPISGHTALYWYRQSLGQGLEFLIYFQGNSAPDKSGLPSDRFSAERTGGSVSTLTIQRTQQEDSAVYLCASSSDSLSGANVLTFGAGSRLTVL.

The CDR3 DNA follows: TGTGCCAGCAGCGTGGGGGAGACAGGTAGAGGCTACACCTTC. It is translated as CASSVGETGRGYTF. The rearrangement joins TRBV9 to TRBJ1-2; D is perhaps TRBD1 (6 bases). Trimming removed 2 bases at V and 8 bases at J, with 16 bases between. Per germline, CDR1 SGDLS and CDR2 YYNGEE. This CDR3 contains 14 residues.

V is TRBV29-1 and J is TRBJ1-1; 7 bases agree with TRBD1. This CDR3 contains 14 residues. Germline V gene lookup returns CDR1 SQVTM and CDR2 ANQGSEA. The J segment lost 5 bases and the V segment lost 5 bases, leaving 11 bases of the junction unmatched. The CDR3 coding sequence is TGCAGCGTTCAGGTAGGGGGCCTGGGAACTGAAGCTTTCTTT. Translated, it gives CSVQVGGLGTEAFF.

V is TRBV6-2 or TRBV6-3 and J is TRBJ2-1, with D maybe TRBD1 (6 bases). V lost 2 bases and J lost 1, with 9 bases in between. The CDR3 has 15 residues. Germline CDR1 reads MNHEY; CDR2 reads SVGEGT. CDR3 nucleotides: TGTGCCAGCAGTTACGCAGGGGTGTCCTACAATGAGCAGTTCTTC. Translating it yields CASSYAGVSYNEQFF.

This chain uses TRBV7-2 with TRBJ2-3, with TRBD2 identical over 16 bases. V shed 5 bases and J 4 bases; nucleotides not matched to a gene: 6. The length of the CDR3 is 17 residues. In germline, CDR1 is SGHTA, CDR2 FQGNSA. Here the CDR3 reads CASSPGTSGRVADTQYF. The CDR3 nucleotides read TGTGCCAGCAGCCCGGGGACTAGCGGGAGGGTAGCAGATACGCAGTATTTT.

The chain recombines TRBV5-4 with TRBJ2-2; D is uncertain. V shed 4 bases and J shed 1 base, with 5 bases lying between them. The CDR3 runs 13 residues. Germline CDR1 is SGHNT and CDR2 is YYREEE (reference sequence). As DNA, the CDR3 is TGTGCCAGCAGCCAGGAGAACACCGGGGAGCTGTTTTTT. Translating it yields CASSQENTGELFF.